This TCR beta chain was observed in a study of shared clonotypes between healthy human individuals. A CD45RA+ naive subset and a CD45RA-negative memory subset were split from CD4+ cells. Study results and caveats: The sole specimen, blood, was sampled, and tissue repertoires likely differ. All-four-donor shared clonotypes had higher generation probabilities than non-shared clonotypes did.

Germline V gene lookup returns CDR1 LGHNA and CDR2 YNFKEQ. V shed 2 bases, J shed 2 bases, and the junction held 6 bases outside the gene matches. The CDR3 runs to 16 residues. The authors distributed each subset's genomic DNA evenly over several immunoSEQ plates. Repertoires were generated with immunoSEQ multiplex PCR, while TCRdb's copy carries only in-frame clones and drops some. The repertoire includes 2 million to 2.5 million clones, roughly 93% of them detected once, and about 0.41% sits in the top ten. About this clone itself: Its target is unknown.

This chain links TRBV4-2 with TRBJ2-7, with 10 nucleotides matching TRBD2. The receptor's source is a young man in good health. Some clones in this sample may be carry-over from other donors' samples. Sequenced sample: naive CD4+ T cells from PBMCs. Sample subset: CD45RA+ positively selected. As DNA, the CDR3 is TGTGCCAGCAGCCAACCGACCGGGACTAGCGCCTACGAGCAGTACTTC. This codes for CASSQPTGTSAYEQYF.